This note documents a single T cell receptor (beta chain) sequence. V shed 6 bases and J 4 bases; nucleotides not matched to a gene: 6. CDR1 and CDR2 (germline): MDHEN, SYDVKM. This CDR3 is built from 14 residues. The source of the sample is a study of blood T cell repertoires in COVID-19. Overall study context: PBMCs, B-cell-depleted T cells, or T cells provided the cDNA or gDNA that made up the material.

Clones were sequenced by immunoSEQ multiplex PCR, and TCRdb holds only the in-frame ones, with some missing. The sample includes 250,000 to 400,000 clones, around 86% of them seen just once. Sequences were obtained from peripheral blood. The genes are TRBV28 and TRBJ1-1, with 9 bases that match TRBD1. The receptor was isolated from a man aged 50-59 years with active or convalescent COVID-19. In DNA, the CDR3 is TGTGCCAGCAGCCCTGGGACAGGGACCACTGAAGCTTTCTTT. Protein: CASSPGTGTTEAFF.